This T cell receptor (delta chain) was sequenced in a study of gamma-delta T cells after stem cell transplantation. From germline, CDR1 is TVYSNPD and CDR2 GDNSRS (reference sequence). V lost 3 bases to trimming and J lost 3 bases; unmatched junction nucleotides: 20. The CDR3 has 19 residues. TCRdb re-processed the RT-PCR reads using CATT. The sample carries roughly 3,000 delta-chain clones, 12% recorded once. Only a few counts were recorded for this clone. Sequencing was performed on gamma-delta T cells. The rearrangement links TRDV3 to TRDJ1; 12 bases agree with TRDD3. This sequence was found in a human donor. It is not recorded whose cells these are; they may come from a transplant donor. Here the CDR3 DNA reads TGTGCCTTCGCCGAGACGGAGAATTCACTGGGGGATACACCCGATAAACTCATCTTT. As protein: CAFAETENSLGDTPDKLIF.